A selection of T cell receptor beta chains follows, all from one sample in a study of beta chain features in type 1 diabetes. Data came from immunoSEQ multiplex PCR; TCRdb stores just in-frame clones and leaves some out. The sample yields around 310,000 clones, more than 9.5% seen once. Material: naive CD4+ T cells from blood. Receptors were obtained from a woman aged 30 to 39 in good health. CDR3s include the opening cysteine and the closing phenylalanine or tryptophan. Each record gives: J gene, clone size, CDR3 length, D gene, V gene, CDR3 DNA, CDR3 protein. The D gene is left open where the match is weak. Clone size is stated in some rows and not others, as once, few, many or a class when expanded.

j_call: TRBJ2-5; clone_size: few; cdr3_length: 15; d_call: TRBD1; v_call: TRBV7-7; cdr3_nt: TGTGCTAGCAGCTTAGGAGGGACAGGGCAGGAGACCCAGTACTTC; cdr3_aa: CASSLGGTGQETQYF
j_call: TRBJ2-7; clone_size: few; cdr3_length: 14; d_call: TRBD2; v_call: TRBV5-1; cdr3_nt: TGCGCCAGCAGCCCACCGGGGGGTGGTTACGAGCAGTACTTC; cdr3_aa: CASSPPGGGYEQYF
j_call: TRBJ2-1; clone_size: -; cdr3_length: 16; d_call: TRBD2; v_call: TRBV18; cdr3_nt: TGTGCCAGCTCACCAGGAGCGGGAGGGACCTACAATGAGCAGTTCTTC; cdr3_aa: CASSPGAGGTYNEQFF
j_call: TRBJ2-7; clone_size: -; cdr3_length: 13; d_call: TRBD2; v_call: TRBV6-1; cdr3_nt: TGTGCCAGCATGGCTAGCGGGACGTCCGAGCAGTACTTC; cdr3_aa: CASMASGTSEQYF
j_call: TRBJ1-1; clone_size: few; cdr3_length: 18; d_call: -; v_call: TRBV4-1; cdr3_nt: TGCGCCAGCAGCCGGGGGGGATTCCGGACACCCGAAAACACTGAAGCTTTCTTT; cdr3_aa: CASSRGGFRTPENTEAFF
j_call: TRBJ1-4; clone_size: -; cdr3_length: 14; d_call: -; v_call: TRBV7-2; cdr3_nt: TGTGCCAGCAGCTTAGGGGGGGGCCAGGAAAAACTGTTTTTT; cdr3_aa: CASSLGGGQEKLFF
j_call: TRBJ2-7; clone_size: -; cdr3_length: 18; d_call: TRBD2; v_call: TRBV15; cdr3_nt: TGTGCCACCAGCACCCGAACCGGGACTAGCGGGAGGTGGTACGAGCAGTACTTC; cdr3_aa: CATSTRTGTSGRWYEQYF
j_call: TRBJ2-6; clone_size: few; cdr3_length: 14; d_call: -; v_call: TRBV30; cdr3_nt: TGTGCCTGGGACAGGATGTCTGGGGCCAACGTCCTGACTTTC; cdr3_aa: CAWDRMSGANVLTF
j_call: TRBJ2-4; clone_size: few; cdr3_length: 11; d_call: TRBD2; v_call: TRBV7-2; cdr3_nt: TGTGCCAGCACCGGGACTAGCGAGCTAGTTTTC; cdr3_aa: CASTGTSELVF
j_call: TRBJ1-5; clone_size: few; cdr3_length: 15; d_call: TRBD1; v_call: TRBV5-1; cdr3_nt: TGCGCCAGCAGCTTGGGACAGGGAGGCAATCAGCCCCAGCATTTT; cdr3_aa: CASSLGQGGNQPQHF
j_call: TRBJ2-1; clone_size: -; cdr3_length: 15; d_call: TRBD1; v_call: TRBV30; cdr3_nt: TGTGCCTGGACCCTGGGACAGGGAGATTGGAATGAGCAGTTCTTC; cdr3_aa: CAWTLGQGDWNEQFF
j_call: TRBJ1-1; clone_size: few; cdr3_length: 12; d_call: -; v_call: TRBV29-1; cdr3_nt: TGCAGCGTTGAAAGCGAGAGGGCACAAGCTTTCTTT; cdr3_aa: CSVESERAQAFF
j_call: TRBJ2-7; clone_size: -; cdr3_length: 13; d_call: -; v_call: TRBV5-1; cdr3_nt: TGCGCCAGCAGCTCCCAGGACAGTGGGGAGCAGTACTTC; cdr3_aa: CASSSQDSGEQYF
j_call: TRBJ2-7; clone_size: few; cdr3_length: 15; d_call: -; v_call: TRBV4-3; cdr3_nt: TGCGCCAGCAGCCAGGGGGGGCGTAACTCCTACGAGCAGTACTTC; cdr3_aa: CASSQGGRNSYEQYF
j_call: TRBJ2-7; clone_size: -; cdr3_length: 13; d_call: TRBD2; v_call: TRBV30; cdr3_nt: TGTGCCTGGAGTTCTAGCGGAGCGGGCGAGCAGTACTTC; cdr3_aa: CAWSSSGAGEQYF
j_call: TRBJ2-7; clone_size: once; cdr3_length: 15; d_call: -; v_call: TRBV28; cdr3_nt: TGTGCCAGCAGTCCCCCTGGGGGGGGCGTGGGTGAGCAGTACTTC; cdr3_aa: CASSPPGGGVGEQYF
j_call: TRBJ2-1; clone_size: few; cdr3_length: 13; d_call: -; v_call: TRBV30; cdr3_nt: TGTGCCCCATGCCAGCCGGATAACAGTGAGCAGTTCTTC; cdr3_aa: CAPCQPDNSEQFF
j_call: TRBJ2-3; clone_size: few; cdr3_length: 19; d_call: TRBD2; v_call: TRBV7-9; cdr3_nt: TGTGCCAGCAGCCCTGGGGTGCTAGCGGGAGCAACTAGCACAGATACGCAGTATTTT; cdr3_aa: CASSPGVLAGATSTDTQYF
j_call: TRBJ2-3; clone_size: few; cdr3_length: 19; d_call: TRBD2; v_call: TRBV4-3; cdr3_nt: TGCGCCAGCAGCCATTCGAGGACTAGCGGGAGTTTTGGCACAGATACGCAGTATTTT; cdr3_aa: CASSHSRTSGSFGTDTQYF
j_call: TRBJ1-3; clone_size: -; cdr3_length: 16; d_call: TRBD1; v_call: TRBV7-2; cdr3_nt: TGTGCCAGCAGTCTTAGGGACAGGGCCTCTGGAAACACCATATATTTT; cdr3_aa: CASSLRDRASGNTIYF